The present TCR beta chain was sequenced within a study of monozygotic twins with inflammatory bowel disease. The CDR3 extends over 13 amino acids. CDR1 and CDR2 (germline): DFQATT, SNEGSKA (reference sequence). TCRdb processed the 5' RACE reads again and assigns one entry to each CDR3 protein, with no DNA. This sample's clone table lists 330,000 or so distinct CDR3 sequences. The study's findings and limits: No single strong signal or clonotype associated with IBD was supported.

A word on this clonotype: The antigen is not known.

The chain combines TRBV20-1 with TRBJ1-5; without DNA, the TCRdb call of TRBD1 cannot be checked. The sequence derives from a human donor with ulcerative colitis or Crohn's disease, or a healthy co-twin of an affected twin (not recorded which). Sequencing used blood. The CDR3 region is CSAMQGGNQPQHF.